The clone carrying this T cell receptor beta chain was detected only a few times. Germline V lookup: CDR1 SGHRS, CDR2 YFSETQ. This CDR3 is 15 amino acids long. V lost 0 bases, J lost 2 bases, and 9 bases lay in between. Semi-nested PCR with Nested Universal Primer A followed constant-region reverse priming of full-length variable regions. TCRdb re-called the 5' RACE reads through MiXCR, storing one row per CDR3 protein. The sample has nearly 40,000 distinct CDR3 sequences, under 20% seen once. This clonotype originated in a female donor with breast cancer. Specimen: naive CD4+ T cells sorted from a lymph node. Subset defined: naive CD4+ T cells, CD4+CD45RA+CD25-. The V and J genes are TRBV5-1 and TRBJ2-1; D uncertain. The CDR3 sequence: CASSLDRLTYNEQFF. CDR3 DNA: TGCGCCAGCAGCTTGGACCGTCTAACCTACAATGAGCAGTTCTTC. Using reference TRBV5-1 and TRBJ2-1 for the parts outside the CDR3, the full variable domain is KAGVTQTPRYLIKTRGQQVTLSCSPISGHRSVSWYQQTPGQGLQFLFEYFSETQRNKGNFPGRFSGRQFSNSRSEMNVSTLELGDSALYLCASSLDRLTYNEQFFGPGTRLTVL.